This is a list of T cell receptor beta chains from one sample in a study of blood T cell repertoires in COVID-19. The protocol was immunoSEQ multiplex PCR, while the TCRdb copy is restricted to in-frame clones and leaves out a portion. The table includes 200,000 to 300,000 clones, roughly 80% detected once. What was sequenced was peripheral blood. Receptor source: a woman between 18 and 29 years old with acute or convalescent COVID-19. CDR3s include the opening cysteine and the closing phenylalanine or tryptophan. A D gene is named only where the DNA matches it firmly. Clone size appears in some rows only: once, few, many, or a class for an expanded clone.

V gene,D gene,CDR3 length,J gene,clone size,CDR3 DNA,CDR3 protein
TRBV19,TRBD1,15,TRBJ1-1,-,TGTGCCAGTAGCGTGATCCGGGACAGGGGGCAATTGGCTTTCTTT,CASSVIRDRGQLAFF
TRBV27,TRBD1,16,TRBJ1-5,-,TGTGCCAGCAGCCGACGGGGACAGGGAGGCAATCAGCCCCAGCATTTT,CASSRRGQGGNQPQHF
TRBV29-1,TRBD1,13,TRBJ1-2,few,TGCAGCGCTACAGGGGTCACTAACTATGGCTACACCTTC,CSATGVTNYGYTF
TRBV27,TRBD2,20,TRBJ2-7,once,TGTGCCAGCAGTTTACCGTTATTTGTAGGACTAGCGGGAAAAACCTACGAGCAGTACTTC,CASSLPLFVGLAGKTYEQYF
TRBV14,TRBD1,14,TRBJ1-1,-,TGTGCCAGCAGCCCGACGCTCGCCAGGGGGAGAGCTTTCTTT,CASSPTLARGRAFF
TRBV6-4,TRBD2,16,TRBJ2-5,-,TGTGCCAGCAGTGAGCTACTAGCGGGAGAGCAAGAGACCCAGTACTTC,CASSELLAGEQETQYF
TRBV12-5,TRBD1,14,TRBJ1-1,-,TGTGCTAGTGGTTTCGGGACAGGGCTCACTGAAGCTTTCTTT,CASGFGTGLTEAFF
TRBV27,-,13,TRBJ2-1,once,TGTGCCAGCAGTCCGCCCGCCAGGGATGAGCAGTTCTTC,CASSPPARDEQFF
TRBV28,-,15,TRBJ2-7,-,TGTGCCAGCAGTGGGGAGACTCGACTGTCCCGCGAGCAGTACTTC,CASSGETRLSREQYF
TRBV10-3,-,13,TRBJ2-1,few,TGTGCCATCAGTGAACTAGCTAACAATGAGCAGTTCTTC,CAISELANNEQFF
TRBV28,-,15,TRBJ1-4,-,TGTGCCAGCAGTTTTGCAGGGTTAACTAATGAAAAACTGTTTTTT,CASSFAGLTNEKLFF
TRBV6-2/TRBV6-3,TRBD2,15,TRBJ2-1,-,TGTGCCAGCAGTGCCGCGGGAGGTTACTACAATGAGCAGTTCTTC,CASSAAGGYYNEQFF
TRBV4-3,TRBD1,16,TRBJ2-1,-,TGCGCCAGCAGCCAAGAAGGTAACAGGGGGCTGGATGAGCAGTTCTTC,CASSQEGNRGLDEQFF
TRBV10-1,TRBD1,15,TRBJ2-1,-,TGCGCCAGCAGCTCCGGGACAGGAGACTACAATGAGCAGTTCTTC,CASSSGTGDYNEQFF
TRBV30,-,11,TRBJ1-2,-,TGTGCCTGGAGTGTTCGCGGAGGCTACACCTTC,CAWSVRGGYTF
TRBV13,TRBD1,15,TRBJ1-3,-,TGTGCCAGCAGCCCAAGACAGGGCGCTGGAAACACCATATATTTT,CASSPRQGAGNTIYF
TRBV4-1,-,19,TRBJ2-1,-,TGCGCCAGCAGCCACGCTACTGGTCTTGGTGGGAGTGGGTACAATGAGCAGTTCTTC,CASSHATGLGGSGYNEQFF
TRBV11-3,-,15,TRBJ2-1,-,TGTGCCAGCAGCTTGGGGGCGGCAGTAAAGGGTGAGCAGTTCTTC,CASSLGAAVKGEQFF
TRBV14,TRBD2,18,TRBJ2-1,-,TGTGCCAGCAGCCAAGATCGGGCTACTAGCGGCTCCTACAATGAGCAGTTCTTC,CASSQDRATSGSYNEQFF
TRBV18,-,16,TRBJ2-3,once,TGTGCCAGCTCACCAGGCGTTGGGGCAACGGCAGATACGCAGTATTTT,CASSPGVGATADTQYF
TRBV6-5,TRBD1,15,TRBJ2-1,once,TGTGCCAGCAGTTACTCGACAGGGCGGTTACGTGAGCAGTTCTTC,CASSYSTGRLREQFF
TRBV28,TRBD2,17,TRBJ2-5,-,TGTGCCAGCAGTTTACTCACGATAGCGGGGGAGGGGGAGACCCAGTACTTC,CASSLLTIAGEGETQYF
TRBV27,-,15,TRBJ1-4,once,TGTGCCAGCAGTTTATCAGGGACGTCTGCGGGGAAACTGTTTTTT,CASSLSGTSAGKLFF
TRBV6-5,-,13,TRBJ2-5,-,TGTGCCGCAAGGGGCAGGTCTGTGGAGACCCAGTACTTC,CAARGRSVETQYF
TRBV13,TRBD2,15,TRBJ2-1,-,TGTGCCAGCAGCCTAGGACTAGCGGGAGGGCCGTCGGTTTTCTTC,CASSLGLAGGPSVFF
TRBV18,-,14,TRBJ1-4,-,TGTGCCAGCTCACCATCTGAGGTTAATGAAAAACTGTTTTTT,CASSPSEVNEKLFF